The present T cell receptor (beta chain) was sequenced within a study of T-cell reconstitution after alpha-beta-depleted transplantation in children. This clonotype was counted a single time. Researchers prepared the TCRbeta library using unique molecular identifiers, the study reports. In TCRdb, the PCR reads were re-called with MiXCR into one record per CDR3 protein. There are 800,000 to 1,000,000 distinct CDR3 sequences in the sample; around 30% occur only once, and under 30% lies in the top ten. Germline assignment: CDR1 DFQATT and CDR2 SNEGSKA (reference sequence). This CDR3 spans 14 amino acids. The V gene end was trimmed by 3 bases and the J gene end by 7 bases; junction bases not matched to a gene: 11.

The TCR sequence derives from a boy younger than two who had a stem cell transplant for SCID, so the T cells may come from the graft donor. The rearrangement joins TRBV20-1 to TRBJ1-2, with TRBD1 matching 7 bases. The specimen was PBMCs, mostly from graft donor cells, collected 360 days after TCRalphabeta/CD19-depleted stem cell transplant. The CDR3 loop reads CSASWDRGPLGYTF. For the CDR3, the DNA is TGCAGTGCTAGCTGGGACAGAGGACCCCTTGGCTACACCTTC.